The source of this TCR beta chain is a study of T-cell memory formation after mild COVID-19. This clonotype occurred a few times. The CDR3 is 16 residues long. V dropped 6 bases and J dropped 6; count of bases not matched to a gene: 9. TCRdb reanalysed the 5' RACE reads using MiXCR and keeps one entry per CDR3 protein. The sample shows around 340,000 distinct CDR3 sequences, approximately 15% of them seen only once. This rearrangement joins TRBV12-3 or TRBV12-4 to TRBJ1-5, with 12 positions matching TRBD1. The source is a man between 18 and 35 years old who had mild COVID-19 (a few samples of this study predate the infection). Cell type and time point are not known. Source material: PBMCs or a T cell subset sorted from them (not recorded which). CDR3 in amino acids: CASRRDRGPGSQPQHF. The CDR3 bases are TGTGCCAGCAGACGGGACAGGGGGCCAGGTAGTCAGCCCCAGCATTTT.